This T cell receptor beta chain emerged from a study of cytomegalovirus exposure and HLA in healthy donors. On the study more broadly: Later, an analysis reported that the roughly 120 validation repertoires had used the same platform as the approximately 630 first-cohort repertoires.

To note about this clone: Its target is not known.

The method was immunoSEQ multiplex PCR; TCRdb's version includes in-frame clones alone and lacks a portion of them. The repertoire holds some 180,000 clones, with approximately 89% as singletons. Study outcomes and limitations: Reported performance of the classifier showed diagnosis of cytomegalovirus status with high specificity and sensitivity. Most TCRs appeared rarely, but some public TCRs recurred in many donors. In a later analysis, first-cohort TCR clusters were found to tend to co-occur in the 100 to 150 validation repertoires.

Material for sequencing was PBMCs. The sequence came from a man aged 25-45 years in good health and CMV-seropositive.

CDR3 nucleotides: TGTGCCAGCAGTGGCGACGGCTCGATCTATGGCTACACCTTC. It codes for CASSGDGSIYGYTF. V gene TRBV9 combines with J gene TRBJ1-2; D is uncertain. Germline V gene lookup returns CDR1 SGDLS and CDR2 YYNGEE. Trimming pared 5 bases from V and 4 bases from J, leaving 15 bases between. The CDR3 runs 14 residues.